This T cell receptor (beta chain) was found in a study of cytomegalovirus exposure and HLA in healthy donors. PCR used 60 Vbeta primers and 13 Jbeta primers. Produced via immunoSEQ multiplex PCR; TCRdb's table is partial and in-frame only. The sample holds 150,000 to 200,000 clones; roughly 77% are singletons and the top ten take roughly 8.2%. In germline, CDR1 is SGHDN, CDR2 FVKESK. The CDR3 covers 15 residues. After removal of 4 bases from V and 4 bases from J, the junction contained 9 bases not matched to a gene. The sample consisted of PBMCs. This TCR derives from a woman between 40 and 55 years old in good health and CMV-seropositive. The chain recombines TRBV14 with TRBJ2-5; 7 bases fit TRBD2. CDR3 region: CASSLLVAGVETQYF. The CDR3 DNA reads TGTGCCAGCAGCCTCCTAGTTGCGGGAGTAGAGACCCAGTACTTC.